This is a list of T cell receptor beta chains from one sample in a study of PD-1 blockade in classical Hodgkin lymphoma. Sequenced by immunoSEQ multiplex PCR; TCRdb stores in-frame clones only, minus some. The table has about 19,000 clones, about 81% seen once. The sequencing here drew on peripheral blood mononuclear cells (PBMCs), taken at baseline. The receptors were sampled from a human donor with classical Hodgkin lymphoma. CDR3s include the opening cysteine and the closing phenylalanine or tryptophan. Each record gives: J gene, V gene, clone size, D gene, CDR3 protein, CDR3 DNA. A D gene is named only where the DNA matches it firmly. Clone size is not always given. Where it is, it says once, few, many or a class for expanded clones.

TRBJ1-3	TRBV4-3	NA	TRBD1	CASSQEVGTVSGNTIYF	TGCGCCAGCAGCCAAGAGGTTGGGACAGTCTCTGGAAACACCATATATTTT
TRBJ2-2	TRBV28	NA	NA	CASTGGGVTGELFF	TGTGCCAGCACTGGGGGGGGCGTCACCGGGGAGCTGTTTTTT
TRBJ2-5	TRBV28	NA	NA	CASSPRPAGLETQYF	TGTGCCAGCAGTCCCCGGCCCGCGGGGCTGGAGACCCAGTACTTC
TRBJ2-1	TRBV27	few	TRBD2	CASSLKAGGTRGQFF	TGTGCCAGCAGTTTAAAAGCGGGGGGGACCCGGGGCCAGTTCTTC
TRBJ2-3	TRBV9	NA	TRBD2	CASSPDVAGGFTDTQYF	TGTGCCAGCAGCCCCGACGTGGCGGGGGGATTCACAGATACGCAGTATTTT
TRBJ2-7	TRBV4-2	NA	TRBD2	CASSQGRGRDEQYF	TGTGCCAGCAGCCAAGGGCGGGGGAGGGACGAGCAGTACTTC
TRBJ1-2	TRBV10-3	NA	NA	CAISEGRVNGYTF	TGTGCCATCAGTGAGGGCAGGGTGAACGGCTACACCTTC
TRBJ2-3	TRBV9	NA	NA	CASRRGEGTDTQYF	TGTGCCAGCAGGCGGGGAGAAGGGACAGATACGCAGTATTTT
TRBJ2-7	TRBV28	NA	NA	CASSLLFGRGSYEQYF	TGTGCCAGCAGTTTATTATTCGGGCGGGGCTCCTACGAGCAGTACTTC
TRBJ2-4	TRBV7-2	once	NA	CASSLELGARNIQYF	TGTGCCAGCAGCTTAGAGCTCGGGGCTCGGAACATTCAGTACTTC
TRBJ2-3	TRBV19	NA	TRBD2	CASLSGAAGGRHTQYF	TGTGCCAGTCTCTCTGGGGCGGCGGGGGGAAGACATACGCAGTATTTT
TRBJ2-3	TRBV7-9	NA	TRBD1	CASSSSPGQSTDTQYF	TGTGCCAGCAGCTCGTCCCCGGGACAGTCCACAGATACGCAGTATTTT
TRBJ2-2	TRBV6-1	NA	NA	CASGAPGELFF	TGTGCCAGCGGAGCCCCCGGGGAGCTGTTTTTT
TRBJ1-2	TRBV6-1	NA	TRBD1	CASSERVGGGAGYGYTF	TGTGCCAGCAGTGAAAGGGTAGGAGGGGGCGCTGGCTATGGCTACACCTTC
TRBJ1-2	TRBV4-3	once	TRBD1	CASSQGQGGRSSGYTF	TGCGCCAGCAGCCAAGGGCAGGGGGGGCGATCGAGTGGCTACACCTTC
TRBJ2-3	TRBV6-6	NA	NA	CASSTRQVPDTQYF	TGTGCCAGCAGTACACGACAGGTTCCAGATACGCAGTATTTT
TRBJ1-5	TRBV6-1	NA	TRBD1	CASRQQGYNQPQHF	TGTGCCAGCAGACAACAGGGGTACAATCAGCCCCAGCATTTT
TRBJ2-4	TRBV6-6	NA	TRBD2	CASRITGEGPGNIQYF	TGTGCCAGCAGAATAACCGGGGAGGGACCGGGAAACATTCAGTACTTC
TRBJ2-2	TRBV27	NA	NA	CASSFRYTGELFF	TGTGCCAGCAGTTTTAGGTACACCGGGGAGCTGTTTTTT
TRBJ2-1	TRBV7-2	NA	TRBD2	CASSLYSGGPNEQFF	TGTGCCAGCAGCTTATATAGCGGGGGTCCCAATGAGCAGTTCTTC
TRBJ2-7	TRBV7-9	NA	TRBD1	CASEGTTGGDYEQYF	TGTGCCAGCGAGGGGACGACAGGGGGGGACTACGAGCAGTACTTC
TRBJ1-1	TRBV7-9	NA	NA	CASSSAPGHTNTEAFF	TGTGCCAGCAGCTCGGCACCGGGACATACGAACACTGAAGCTTTCTTT
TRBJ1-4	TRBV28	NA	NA	CASTSTATNEKLFF	TGTGCCAGCACCTCGACGGCAACTAATGAAAAACTGTTTTTT
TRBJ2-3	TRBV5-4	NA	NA	CASHRPGESTDTQYF	TGTGCCAGCCATAGACCCGGGGAGAGCACAGATACGCAGTATTTT
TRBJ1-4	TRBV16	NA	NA	CASSQFEGPNEKLFF	TGTGCCAGCAGCCAATTCGAGGGACCTAATGAAAAACTGTTTTTT
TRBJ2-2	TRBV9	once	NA	CASSVGTSTGELFF	TGTGCCAGCAGCGTAGGTACCAGCACCGGGGAGCTGTTTTTT
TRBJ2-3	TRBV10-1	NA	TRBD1	CASSDRSQGASTDTQYF	TGCGCCAGCAGTGATAGGTCGCAGGGGGCTAGCACAGATACGCAGTATTTT
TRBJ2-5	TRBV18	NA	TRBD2	CASSPSGVHQETQYF	TGTGCCAGCTCACCTAGCGGGGTGCACCAAGAGACCCAGTACTTC
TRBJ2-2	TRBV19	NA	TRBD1	CASSPGTGRTGELFF	TGTGCCAGTAGTCCCGGGACAGGGCGGACCGGGGAGCTGTTTTTT
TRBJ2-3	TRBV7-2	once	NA	CASSPRLGPRDTQYF	TGTGCCAGCAGCCCCCGTTTGGGGCCAAGGGATACGCAGTATTTT
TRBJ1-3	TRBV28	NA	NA	CASRLGTGNTIYF	TGTGCCAGCAGACTTGGCACGGGAAACACCATATATTTT
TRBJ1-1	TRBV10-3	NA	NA	CAISEVGGLNTEAFF	TGTGCCATCAGTGAAGTTGGGGGGCTGAACACTGAAGCTTTCTTT
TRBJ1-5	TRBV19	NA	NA	CASSKVEGQPQHF	TGTGCCAGTAGTAAGGTTGAGGGGCAGCCCCAGCATTTT
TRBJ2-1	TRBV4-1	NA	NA	CASSQVDLGFTTYNEQFF	TGCGCCAGCAGCCAAGTCGATCTAGGATTCACTACCTACAATGAGCAGTTCTTC
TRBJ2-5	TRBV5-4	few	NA	CASRPGWEETQYF	TGTGCCAGCAGACCAGGGTGGGAAGAGACCCAGTACTTC
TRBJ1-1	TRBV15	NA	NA	CATSRERETEAFF	TGTGCCACCAGCAGAGAAAGGGAAACTGAAGCTTTCTTT
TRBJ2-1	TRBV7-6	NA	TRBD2	CASSSVSGGVNEQFF	TGTGCCAGCAGCTCAGTAAGCGGGGGGGTCAATGAGCAGTTCTTC
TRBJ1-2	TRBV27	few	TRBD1	CASSSGQGVYGYTF	TGTGCCAGCAGTTCTGGACAGGGAGTCTATGGCTACACCTTC
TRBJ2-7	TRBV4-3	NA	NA	CASSRGVGGLEQYF	TGCGCCAGCAGCCGAGGGGTAGGGGGGCTCGAGCAGTACTTC
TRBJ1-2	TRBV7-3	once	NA	CASSPDSNYGYTF	TGTGCCAGCAGCCCGGACAGCAACTATGGCTACACCTTC
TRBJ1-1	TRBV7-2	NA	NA	CASSLDRLNTEAFF	TGTGCCAGCAGCTTAGATCGCTTGAACACTGAAGCTTTCTTT
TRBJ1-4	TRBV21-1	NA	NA	CASSDRARVNEKLFF	TGTGCCAGCAGTGATCGCGCCAGGGTAAATGAAAAACTGTTTTTT
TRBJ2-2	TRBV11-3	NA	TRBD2	CASSPPRAGLAGSSGELFF	TGTGCCAGCAGCCCCCCCCGGGCTGGACTAGCGGGTTCTTCGGGGGAGCTGTTTTTT
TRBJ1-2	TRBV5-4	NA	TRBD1	CASSRGRGQAYGYTF	TGTGCCAGCAGCCGAGGGAGGGGGCAAGCCTATGGCTACACCTTC
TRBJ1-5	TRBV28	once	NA	CASSPVGHQPQHF	TGTGCCAGCAGTCCAGTCGGTCATCAGCCCCAGCATTTT
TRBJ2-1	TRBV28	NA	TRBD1	CASGDRGRDEQFF	TGTGCCAGCGGGGACAGGGGGCGCGATGAGCAGTTCTTC
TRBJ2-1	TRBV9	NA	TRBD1	CASGGTGVNEQFF	TGTGCCAGCGGGGGGACAGGGGTTAATGAGCAGTTCTTC
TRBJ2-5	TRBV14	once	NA	CASSQVMLQETQYF	TGTGCCAGCAGCCAAGTGATGTTACAAGAGACCCAGTACTTC
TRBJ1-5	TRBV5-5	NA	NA	CASSSGARFGNQPQHF	TGTGCCAGCAGCTCAGGTGCAAGATTCGGCAATCAGCCCCAGCATTTT
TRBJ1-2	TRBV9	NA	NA	CASSVDAFNYGYTF	TGTGCCAGCAGCGTTGATGCTTTTAACTATGGCTACACCTTC
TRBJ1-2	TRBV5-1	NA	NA	CASGRVGDYGYTF	TGCGCCAGCGGTCGTGTTGGTGACTATGGCTACACCTTC
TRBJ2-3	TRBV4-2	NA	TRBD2	CASSQAPIAGGHTDTQYF	TGTGCCAGCAGCCAAGCGCCAATAGCGGGGGGGCACACAGATACGCAGTATTTT
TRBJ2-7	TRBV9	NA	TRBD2	CASSAGTSGGDYEQYF	TGTGCCAGCAGCGCCGGGACTAGCGGGGGTGACTACGAGCAGTACTTC